These 32 T cell receptor beta chains were all obtained from the same sample, sequenced in a study of T cell repertoires in cytomegalovirus infection (dated by TCRdb to the late 2010s). Which antigens these TCRs recognize remains unknown. The sample was run on an Illumina HiSeq 1500. TCRdb reran the public reads through fastp at Q25 and MiXCR, keeping productive beta chains. A single entry per CDR3 protein holds the most common genes and DNA from its merged rows. The sample profile shows 900,000 to 950,000 distinct CDR3 sequences; approximately 33% of them were found once. The top ten constitute around an eighth of the sample. The treatment or condition tag for this specimen amounts to: in vitro stimulation with specific CMV peptide epitopes to enrich CMV-specific T cells. The sample in question was cultured CD8+ T cells from PBMCs, obtained from culture after CMV antigen stimulation. The origin of the receptors is a human donor in good health (CMV status not recorded). Some clones in this sample may be carry-over from other donors' samples.

The sample holds one count of this clonotype. The V gene is TRBV10-3, the J gene TRBJ2-4, with D possibly TRBD2 on 5 matching bases. The V gene's germline CDR1 is ENHRY and CDR2 SYGVKD. Between the trimmed V and J ends, which lost 3 bases and 1 base, there was a span of 10 bases. The CDR3 contains 15 residues. The CDR3: CAISDEGGAKNIQYF. The CDR3 nucleotides read TGTGCCATCAGTGATGAGGGTGGGGCCAAAAACATTCAGTACTTC.

This chain connects TRBV6-5 to TRBJ1-1; 9 nucleotides match TRBD1. Germline trimming cut 0 bases from V and 5 bases from J; bases unmatched to any gene: 16. The CDR3 is made up of 19 amino acids. The germline gives CDR1 MNHEY, CDR2 SVGAGI. Written as DNA, the CDR3 is TGTGCCAGCAGTTACTCGGGGACAGGGTTAATATTGGTTAGGACTGAAGCTTTCTTT. Its translation: CASSYSGTGLILVRTEAFF.

J is TRBJ2-7 and V is TRBV5-1; D gene ambiguous. Trimming cost V 0 bases and J 2 bases, with 9 bases left between them. The germline CDR1 and CDR2 sequences are SGHRS and YFSETQ. CDR3 length equals 14 residues. Here the CDR3 reads CASSLDRFAYEQYV. The CDR3 DNA sequence: TGCGCCAGCAGCTTGGATAGGTTTGCCTACGAGCAGTACGTC.

This clonotype was observed a handful of times. The chain is built from TRBV7-6 and TRBJ2-3, with 7 nucleotides matching TRBD2. The CDR3 length is 16 residues. V was clipped by 3 bases and J by 1 base; unmatched bases: 7. Germline V gene data show CDR1 as SGHVS and CDR2 as FNYEAQ. The CDR3 nucleotides are TGTGCCAGCAGCTTTAGAGCGGGGTTGGGCACAGATACGCAGTATTTT. Translated: CASSFRAGLGTDTQYF.

This chain connects TRBV6-2 or TRBV6-3 to TRBJ2-1; 7 bases align to TRBD1. CDR1 MNHEY and CDR2 SVGEGT come from the germline V gene. V trimming: 2 bases; J trimming: 8 bases; junction bases outside the gene matches: 9. The length of the CDR3 is 15 residues. CDR3 bases: TGTGCCAGCAGTTACCTTGGACAGGCAAAGGATGAGCAGTTCTTC. Its protein product is CASSYLGQAKDEQFF.

The V call is TRBV10-3, the J call TRBJ2-7; the match to TRBD2 covers 8 bases. Per germline, CDR1 ENHRY and CDR2 SYGVKD. The length of the CDR3 is 14 residues. The V and J ends lost 9 bases and 4 bases, in that order; junction bases with no gene match: 11. CDR3 nucleotides: TGTGCCATTAGGGTTCCGGGGGGGCCGTACGAGCAGTACTTC. This gives the protein CAIRVPGGPYEQYF.

V and J are TRBV27 and TRBJ2-1; TRBD1 is a possible D gene (6 bases). The CDR3 has 15 amino acids. With 6 bases removed from V and 1 base from J, the gap between germline ends came to 13 bases. The germline V gene encodes CDR1 MNHEY and CDR2 SMNVEV (reference sequence). As DNA, the CDR3 is TGTGCCAGCAGCCCCACAGGGATTTCCTACAATGAGCAGTTCTTC. It yields the protein CASSPTGISYNEQFF.

The chain couples TRBV7-2 to TRBJ1-1; D may be TRBD1 (5 bases). From germline, CDR1 is SGHTA and CDR2 FQGNSA. This CDR3 has 17 amino acids. Trimming pared 3 bases from V and 0 bases from J, leaving 17 bases between. The CDR3 sequence is CASSFASRGSMNTEAFF. The CDR3 coding sequence is TGTGCCAGCAGCTTTGCGTCAAGGGGCTCGATGAACACTGAAGCTTTCTTT.

This clonotype was seen more than once but under ten times. V and J are TRBV19 and TRBJ1-1; D might be TRBD1 (5 bases). This CDR3 contains 11 residues. Trimming pared 3 bases from V and 6 bases from J, leaving 5 bases between. The germline V gene has CDR1 LNHDA and CDR2 SQIVND (reference sequence). CDR3 nucleotides: TGTGCCAGTAGTATGGGGGCTGAAGCTTTCTTT. Encoded protein: CASSMGAEAFF. Based on the CDR3 plus reference TRBV19 and TRBJ1-1, the full variable domain is DGGITQSPKYLFRKEGQNVTLSCEQNLNHDAMYWYRQDPGQGLRLIYYSQIVNDFQKGDIAEGYSVSREKKESFPLTVTSAQKNPTAFYLCASSMGAEAFFGQGTRLTVV.

This clonotype was seen only a few times. The CDR3, as DNA: TGTGCCAGCAGTTACAGTGGGGGACAGGGGCATCAGCCCCAGCATTTT. Protein: CASSYSGGQGHQPQHF. The V call is TRBV27, the J call TRBJ1-5; 10 positions match TRBD1. The CDR3 consists of 16 residues. Germline V gene sequence: CDR1 MNHEY, CDR2 SMNVEV (reference sequence). The ends lost 4 bases at V and 5 bases at J; junction bases unmatched: 8.

This clonotype came up a few times. J is TRBJ2-7 and V is TRBV4-1; 9 bases are a match to TRBD1. Losses at the gene ends were 3 bases for V and 5 bases for J; bases not matched to a gene: 14. The CDR3 loop spans 17 amino acids. Germline CDR1 and CDR2: MGHRA and YSYEKL. The CDR3 loop reads CASSQVVKGQGRDEQYF. The CDR3 nucleotides read TGCGCCAGCAGCCAGGTCGTAAAGGGACAGGGAAGGGACGAGCAGTACTTC.

The chain links TRBV6-2 or TRBV6-3 to TRBJ2-7; TRBD1 might be the D (5 bases). CDR1 and CDR2 from the germline V gene are MNHEY and SVGEGT. CDR3 length: 14 amino acids. Trimming stripped 2 bases from V and 0 bases from J, with 8 bases between. DNA of the CDR3: TGTGCCAGCAGTTACAGACAGAGCTCCTACGAGCAGTACGTC. Encoded protein: CASSYRQSSYEQYV.

This sequence joins TRBV11-2 and TRBJ1-1; 7 bases are shared with TRBD1. The CDR3 consists of 14 residues. Trimming at V came to 1 base and at J to 5 bases, leaving 4 bases not matched to a gene. The V gene's germline CDR1 is SGHAT and CDR2 FQNNGV. The DNA of the CDR3 is TGTGCCAGCAGCTTAGTTTACAGGGGTACTGAAGCTTTCTTT. It yields the protein CASSLVYRGTEAFF.

This clonotype was seen repeatedly, ten times or more. The chain couples TRBV7-6 to TRBJ2-3; 8 bases align to TRBD1. Per the germline V gene, CDR1 is SGHVS and CDR2 is FNYEAQ. Germline trimming cut 4 bases from V and 0 bases from J; bases unmatched to any gene: 0. The CDR3 runs to 14 residues. CDR3 protein: CASSYRGSTDTQYF. In DNA form, the CDR3 reads TGTGCCAGCAGCTACAGGGGGAGCACAGATACGCAGTATTTT. Variable domain in full (rest from reference TRBV7-6 and TRBJ2-3): GAGVSQSPRYKVTKRGQDVALRCDPISGHVSLYWYRQALGQGPEFLTYFNYEAQQDKSGLPNDRFSAERPEGSISTLTIQRTEQRDSAMYRCASSYRGSTDTQYFGPGTRLTVL.

The chain recombines TRBV14 with TRBJ2-1, with 7 bases that match TRBD1. CDR1 and CDR2 from the germline V gene are SGHDN and FVKESK. This CDR3 is 17 amino acids long. Trimming cost V 3 bases and J 1 base; bases outside gene matches: 9. The CDR3 DNA reads as TGTGCCAGCAGCCAGGCGTGGACAGGAGGTTCCTACAATGAGCAGTTCTTC. Amino acid sequence: CASSQAWTGGSYNEQFF.

The chain carries TRBV5-1 and TRBJ1-5; D not certain. Germline V lookup: CDR1 SGHRS, CDR2 YFSETQ. The length of the CDR3 is 13 residues. The ends were cut back, 0 bases at V and 7 bases at J, with 8 bases in the middle. The CDR3, as DNA: TGCGCCAGCAGCTTGGAGTCCAGGCAGCCCCAGCATTTT. This encodes CASSLESRQPQHF. The whole variable domain, filled in from reference TRBV5-1 and TRBJ1-5, reads KAGVTQTPRYLIKTRGQQVTLSCSPISGHRSVSWYQQTPGQGLQFLFEYFSETQRNKGNFPGRFSGRQFSNSRSEMNVSTLELGDSALYLCASSLESRQPQHFGDGTRLSIL.

The chain has TRBV12-3 or TRBV12-4 and TRBJ2-5; perhaps TRBD2 as D (6 bases). V dropped 0 bases and J dropped 7 bases, with 12 bases sitting between them. The CDR3 covers 14 residues. The CDR3 bases are TGTGCCAGCAGTTTAGCTCCCTGGAGGGGGACCCAGTACTTC. Its protein is CASSLAPWRGTQYF.

The rearrangement joins TRBV5-6 to TRBJ2-1, with TRBD1 identical over 8 bases. The V segment lost 3 bases and the J segment 6 bases; nucleotides outside the gene matches: 11. Germline loops: CDR1 SGHDT, CDR2 YYEEEE. This CDR3 is built from 16 residues. The CDR3 protein is CASSYRRQGPGNEQFF. CDR3 DNA sequence: TGTGCCAGCAGCTACCGCAGACAGGGGCCGGGCAATGAGCAGTTCTTC. Based on the CDR3 plus reference TRBV5-6 and TRBJ2-1, the full variable domain is DAGVTQSPTHLIKTRGQQVTLRCSPKSGHDTVSWYQQALGQGPQFIFQYYEEEERQRGNFPDRFSGHQFPNYSSELNVNALLLGDSALYLCASSYRRQGPGNEQFFGPGTRLTVL.

This clonotype was seen more than once but under ten times. The chain joins TRBV28 to TRBJ2-2; maybe TRBD2 (5 bases). This CDR3 is built from 16 residues. Trimming removed 4 bases from V and 4 bases from J, with 16 bases in between. Germline loops: CDR1 MDHEN, CDR2 SYDVKM. CDR3 region: CASSYASRDLTGELFF. In DNA, the CDR3 is TGTGCCAGCAGTTACGCATCGAGGGATCTCACCGGGGAGCTGTTTTTT. Supplemented by reference TRBV28 and TRBJ2-2, the full variable domain reads DVKVTQSSRYLVKRTGEKVFLECVQDMDHENMFWYRQDPGLGLRLIYFSYDVKMKEKGDIPEGYSVSREKKERFSLILESASTNQTSMYLCASSYASRDLTGELFFGEGSRLTVL.

This clonotype has at least ten counts. The genes are TRBV19 and TRBJ2-7; tentatively, D is TRBD1 (5 bases). Germline CDR1 is LNHDA and CDR2 is SQIVND (reference sequence). The CDR3 contains 16 residues. V was pared by 5 bases and J by 2 bases, with 19 bases between. CDR3 bases: TGTGCCAGTAGTCCTCATGCAGGGCTACTCACCTACGAGCAGTACTTC. It yields the protein CASSPHAGLLTYEQYF.

The V call is TRBV20-1, the J call TRBJ2-7; the match to TRBD2 covers 12 bases. The CDR3 extends over 17 amino acids. V gave up 3 bases and J gave up 10 bases; unmatched junction bases: 19. Germline lookup yields CDR1 DFQATT and CDR2 SNEGSKA (reference sequence). Here the CDR3 DNA reads TGCAGTGCTAGTGGCCTAGCGGGGGGGATCGTTACGGGGGAACAGTACGTC. This translates into CSASGLAGGIVTGEQYV.

This clonotype was counted many times. The chain has TRBV7-6 and TRBJ1-2; D is unclear. The CDR3 covers 13 residues. V was trimmed by 1 base and J by 2 bases, leaving 5 bases between them. Per germline, CDR1 SGHVS and CDR2 FNYEAQ. CDR3 DNA sequence: TGTGCCAGCAGCTTAGACGGCAACTATGGCTACACCTTC. The encoded protein is CASSLDGNYGYTF.

A few counts support this clonotype. V gene TRBV6-6 combines with J gene TRBJ2-1; D unresolved. The length of the CDR3 is 12 residues. V was shortened by 7 bases and J by 7 bases, with 11 bases between the two germline ends. The germline CDR1 and CDR2 sequences are MNHNY and SVGAGI (reference sequence). This CDR3 reads CASIKEGNEQFF. CDR3 sequence (DNA): TGTGCCAGCATTAAGGAAGGGAATGAGCAGTTCTTC.

CDR3: CASSRELGSTDTQYF. The DNA of the CDR3 is TGCGCCAGCAGCCGTGAGTTGGGTAGCACAGATACGCAGTATTTT. The J gene is TRBJ2-3, the V gene TRBV5-1; D is ambiguous. Per germline, CDR1 SGHRS and CDR2 YFSETQ. Trimming shortened V by 4 bases and J by 0 bases, and 12 bases separated the two germline ends. CDR3 size: 15 residues.

This clonotype appeared many times. This sequence joins TRBV27 and TRBJ2-3; TRBD2 might be the D (5 bases). Germline assignment: CDR1 MNHEY and CDR2 SMNVEV (reference sequence). This CDR3 comprises 13 residues. V lost 2 bases and J lost 9, with 12 bases in between. CDR3 sequence (DNA): TGTGCCAGCAGTTTAAATGGAGGCTACACGCAGTATTTT. This encodes CASSLNGGYTQYF.

This chain joins TRBV20-1 and TRBJ2-7; 14 positions agree with TRBD2. The CDR3 is 15 residues long. CDR1 is DFQATT, CDR2 SNEGSKA, per germline (reference sequence). The J segment lost 3 bases and the V segment lost 6 bases, leaving 7 bases of the junction unmatched. The CDR3 region has the DNA TGCAGTGCGCGACTAGCGGGGGGGCCTCTCTACGAGCAGTACGTC. As protein: CSARLAGGPLYEQYV.

The chain recombines TRBV27 with TRBJ2-5, with D unresolved. Germline-derived CDR1 and CDR2 are MNHEY and SMNVEV (reference sequence). The CDR3 is 14 residues long. Trimming stripped 3 bases from V and 1 base from J, with 9 bases between. The chain's CDR3 is CASSFTRTQETQYF. The CDR3 DNA is TGTGCCAGCAGTTTTACCCGTACCCAAGAGACCCAGTACTTC.

This clonotype was detected only a few times. This chain uses TRBV4-1 with TRBJ1-2; D not resolved. V was cut by 1 base and J by 0 bases, with 9 bases left in between. The CDR3 is 15 residues long. Germline V gene lookup returns CDR1 MGHRA and CDR2 YSYEKL. The CDR3 here is CASSQAARANYGYTF. The CDR3 nucleotides read TGCGCCAGCAGCCAAGCAGCCAGAGCTAACTATGGCTACACCTTC.

The sample holds a few counts of this clonotype. J is TRBJ2-1 and V is TRBV7-2; 8 bases agree with TRBD2. This CDR3 is 15 amino acids long. The V segment lost 7 bases and the J segment 5 bases; nucleotides outside the gene matches: 10. Germline V gene lookup returns CDR1 SGHTA and CDR2 FQGNSA. The CDR3 sequence is CASNSPGGPNNEQFF. The CDR3 bases are TGTGCCAGCAACTCGCCGGGGGGGCCGAACAATGAGCAGTTCTTC.

V gene TRBV27 combines with J gene TRBJ2-1, with D perhaps TRBD1 (6 bases). Germline V gene sequence: CDR1 MNHEY, CDR2 SMNVEV (reference sequence). The V end was cut by 8 bases, the J end by 4 bases, with 9 bases between. This CDR3 comprises 12 residues. The DNA for the CDR3 is TGTGCCAGCGGGACATTGTACAATGAGCAGTTCTTC. It is translated as CASGTLYNEQFF.

The V and J genes are TRBV19 and TRBJ1-6; possible D gene TRBD1, 6 bases. CDR1 is LNHDA, CDR2 SQIVND, per germline (reference sequence). This CDR3 comprises 14 residues. The germline V and J ends were trimmed by 4 bases and 10 bases, with 14 bases remaining between them. The CDR3 bases are TGTGCCAGTAGTAGGGGGCAGGGCCGGTCACCCCTCCACTTT. Translating it yields CASSRGQGRSPLHF.

The chain uses TRBV19 and TRBJ1-1; no definite D call. In germline, CDR1 is LNHDA, CDR2 SQIVND (reference sequence). This CDR3 region has 14 residues. V dropped 3 bases and J dropped 0 bases, with 8 bases sitting between them. The CDR3 is CASSMAPLNTEAFF. Written as DNA, the CDR3 is TGTGCCAGTAGTATGGCACCTTTGAACACTGAAGCTTTCTTT.